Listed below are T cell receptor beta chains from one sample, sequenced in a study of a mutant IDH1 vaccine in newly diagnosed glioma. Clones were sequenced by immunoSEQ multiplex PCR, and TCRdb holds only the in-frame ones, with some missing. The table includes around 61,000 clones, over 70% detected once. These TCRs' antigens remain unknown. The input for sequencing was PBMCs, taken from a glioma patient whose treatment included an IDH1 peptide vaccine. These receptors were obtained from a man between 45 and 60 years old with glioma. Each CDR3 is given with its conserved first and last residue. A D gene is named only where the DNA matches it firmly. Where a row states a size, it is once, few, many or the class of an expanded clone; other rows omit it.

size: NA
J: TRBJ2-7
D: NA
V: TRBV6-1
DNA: TGTGCCAGCAGTGACGTGGTTCAGGCGAGCTCCTACGAGCAGTACTTC
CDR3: CASSDVVQASSYEQYF

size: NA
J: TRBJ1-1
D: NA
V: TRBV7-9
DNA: TGTGCCAGCAGTCGACAGGAGGGGGGTACTGAAGCTTTCTTT
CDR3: CASSRQEGGTEAFF

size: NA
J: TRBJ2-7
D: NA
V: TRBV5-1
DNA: TGCGCCAGCAGCTTGGGTGGGGCTGGCTACGAGCAGTACTTC
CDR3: CASSLGGAGYEQYF

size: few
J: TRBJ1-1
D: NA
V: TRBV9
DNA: TGTGCCAGCAGCGCGGGGGTAGGGAACACTGAAGCTTTCTTT
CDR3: CASSAGVGNTEAFF

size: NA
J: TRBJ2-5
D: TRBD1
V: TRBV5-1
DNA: TGCGCCAGCAGCTTGGGAACAGGGGGCGAGACCCAGTACTTC
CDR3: CASSLGTGGETQYF

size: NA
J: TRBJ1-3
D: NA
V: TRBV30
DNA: TGTGCCTGGAGTGTCGGGAGCTCTGGAAACACCATATATTTT
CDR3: CAWSVGSSGNTIYF

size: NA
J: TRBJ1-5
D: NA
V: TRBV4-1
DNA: TGCGCCAGCAGCCAACCCCCAGGCAGGGAGGCACGACAGCCCCAGCATTTT
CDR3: CASSQPPGREARQPQHF

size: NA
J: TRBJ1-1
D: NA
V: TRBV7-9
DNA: TGTGCCAGCAGAACCCCCGACCCGAACACTGAAGCTTTCTTT
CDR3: CASRTPDPNTEAFF

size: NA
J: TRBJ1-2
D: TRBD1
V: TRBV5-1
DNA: TGCGCCAGCAGCGCCGACAGGGGCTATGGCTACACCTTC
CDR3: CASSADRGYGYTF

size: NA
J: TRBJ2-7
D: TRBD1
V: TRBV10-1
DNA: TGCGCCAGCAGTCCCGGGACAGGGTTCGAGCAGTACTTC
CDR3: CASSPGTGFEQYF

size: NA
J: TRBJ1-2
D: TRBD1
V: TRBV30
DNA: TGTGCCTGGAGCCCAGGGGGGGTCTATGGCTACACCTTC
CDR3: CAWSPGGVYGYTF

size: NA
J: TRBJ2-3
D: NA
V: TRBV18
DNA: TGTGCCAGCTCCCCGCAAGTGAGCACAGATACGCAGTATTTT
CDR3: CASSPQVSTDTQYF

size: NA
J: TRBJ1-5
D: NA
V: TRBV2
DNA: TGTGCCAGCAGCGACAGGTCCTTCAATCAGCCCCAGCATTTT
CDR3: CASSDRSFNQPQHF

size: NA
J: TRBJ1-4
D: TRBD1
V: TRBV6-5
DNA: TGTGCCAGCAGACGGACAGGGCCTAATGAAAAACTGTTTTTT
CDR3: CASRRTGPNEKLFF

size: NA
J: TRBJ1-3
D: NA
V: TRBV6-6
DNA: TGTGCCAGCAGTTACGCGAAGGTGGGCAGTGCGGATTTT
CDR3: CASSYAKVGSADF

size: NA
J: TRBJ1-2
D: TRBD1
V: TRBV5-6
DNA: TGTGCCAGCAGCTCCACCGGGACAGTTCACTATGGCTACACCTTC
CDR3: CASSSTGTVHYGYTF

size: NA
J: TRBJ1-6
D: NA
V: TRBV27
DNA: TGTGCCAGCAGAGATCCAGGCCTTTCACTCAATAATTCACCCCTCCACTTT
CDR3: CASRDPGLSLNNSPLHF

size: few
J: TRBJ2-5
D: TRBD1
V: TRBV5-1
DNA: TGCGCCAGCAGGGACAGGGTACACCAAGAGACCCAGTACTTC
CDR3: CASRDRVHQETQYF

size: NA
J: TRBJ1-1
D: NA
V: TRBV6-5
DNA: TGTGCCAGCAGTTCTCCTCGGGGGGAGAGGAACACTGAAGCTTTCTTT
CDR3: CASSSPRGERNTEAFF

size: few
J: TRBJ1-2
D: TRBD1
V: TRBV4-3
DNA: TGCGCCAGCAGCCAGGGACAGGGTGGATATGGCTACACCTTC
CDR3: CASSQGQGGYGYTF

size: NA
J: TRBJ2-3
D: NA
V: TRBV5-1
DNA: TGCGCCAGCAGCCAGAACACAGATACGCAGTATTTT
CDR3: CASSQNTDTQYF

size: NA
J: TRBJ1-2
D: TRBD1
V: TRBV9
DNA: TGTGCCAGCAGCGTCACAGGGGGCTCCTATGGCTACACCTTC
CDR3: CASSVTGGSYGYTF

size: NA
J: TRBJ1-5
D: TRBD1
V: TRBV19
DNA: TGTGCCAGTCGACAGGGGACCCAGCCCCAGCATTTT
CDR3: CASRQGTQPQHF

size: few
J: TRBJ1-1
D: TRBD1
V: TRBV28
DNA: TGTGCCAGCATCCCGACAGGGTTGAACACTGAAGCTTTCTTT
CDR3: CASIPTGLNTEAFF

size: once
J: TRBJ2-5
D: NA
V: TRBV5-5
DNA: TGTGCCAGCAGCTTGGCCACGGCAGCGTCCCAAGAGACCCAGTACTTC
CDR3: CASSLATAASQETQYF

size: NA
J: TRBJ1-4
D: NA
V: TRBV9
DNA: TGTGCCAGCAGCCTTCGGGCAACTAATGAAAAACTGTTTTTT
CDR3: CASSLRATNEKLFF

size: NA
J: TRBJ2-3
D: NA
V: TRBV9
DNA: TGTGCCAGCAGCCCGTCCCCGGGTCCCACAGATACGCAGTATTTT
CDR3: CASSPSPGPTDTQYF

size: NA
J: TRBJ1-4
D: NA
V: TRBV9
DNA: TGTGCCAGCAGCGTAGACGGAGCTGAAAAACTGTTTTTT
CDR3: CASSVDGAEKLFF

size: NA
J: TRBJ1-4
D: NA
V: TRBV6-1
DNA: TGTGCCAGCAGTGGGGGGGCGCGAAATGAAAAACTGTTTTTT
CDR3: CASSGGARNEKLFF

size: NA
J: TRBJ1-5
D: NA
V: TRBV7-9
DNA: TGTGCCAGCAGCTTAGGGTTGGGAGGGGCTCAGCCCCAGCATTTT
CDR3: CASSLGLGGAQPQHF

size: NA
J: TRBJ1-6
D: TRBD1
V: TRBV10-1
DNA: TGCGCCAGCAGTGAGGAGGACAGGAGTAATTCACCCCTCCACTTT
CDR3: CASSEEDRSNSPLHF

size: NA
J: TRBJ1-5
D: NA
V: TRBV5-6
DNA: TGTGCCAGCAGCTTGGTAACAGATAGCAATCAGCCCCAGCATTTT
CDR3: CASSLVTDSNQPQHF

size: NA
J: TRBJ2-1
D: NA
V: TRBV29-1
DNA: TGCAGCTCCGGGACAAGTGAGCAGTTCTTC
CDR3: CSSGTSEQFF

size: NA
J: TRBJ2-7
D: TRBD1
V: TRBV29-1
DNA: TGCAGCGGAACAGGGGTCGACTACGAGCAGTACTTC
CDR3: CSGTGVDYEQYF

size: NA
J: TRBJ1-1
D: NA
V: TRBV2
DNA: TGTGCCAGCAGTGTTTTGGGGGGGAACACTGAAGCTTTCTTT
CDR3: CASSVLGGNTEAFF

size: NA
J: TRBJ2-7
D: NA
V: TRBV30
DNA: TGTGCCTGGAGTCCCGGGACCCGGGGTCCTTTCGAGCAGTACTTC
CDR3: CAWSPGTRGPFEQYF

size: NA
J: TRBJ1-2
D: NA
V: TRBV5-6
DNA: TGTGCCAGCAGCTTGGGGGACTCCTTAGGCGGCTACACCTTC
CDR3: CASSLGDSLGGYTF

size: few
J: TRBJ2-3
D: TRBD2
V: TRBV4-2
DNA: TGTGCCAGCAGCCAAGAAATAGCGGGGGCTCGCACAGATACGCAGTATTTT
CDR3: CASSQEIAGARTDTQYF

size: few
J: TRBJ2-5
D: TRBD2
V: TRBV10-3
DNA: TGTGCCATCAGCTCCAGACCGGGGGGAGAAGAGACCCAGTACTTC
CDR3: CAISSRPGGEETQYF

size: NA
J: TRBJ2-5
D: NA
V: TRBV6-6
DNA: TGTGCCAGCACTGCTAGCGAGATGTACCAAGAGACCCAGTACTTC
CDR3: CASTASEMYQETQYF

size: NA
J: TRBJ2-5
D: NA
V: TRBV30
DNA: TGTGCCTGGAGGCGAACAGGGAACCAAGAGACCCAGTACTTC
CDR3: CAWRRTGNQETQYF

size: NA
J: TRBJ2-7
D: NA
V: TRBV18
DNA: TGTGCCAGCTCACCGGTCGTGCAGGCCGAGCAGTACTTC
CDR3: CASSPVVQAEQYF

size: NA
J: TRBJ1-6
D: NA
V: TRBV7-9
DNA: TGTGCCAGCAGTTTTGTGACAGCGGGGAATTCACCCCTCCACTTT
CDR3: CASSFVTAGNSPLHF

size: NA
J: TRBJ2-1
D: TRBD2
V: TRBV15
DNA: TGTGCCACCAGCAGAGACCGCGGGGGATGGGAGCAGTTCTTC
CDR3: CATSRDRGGWEQFF

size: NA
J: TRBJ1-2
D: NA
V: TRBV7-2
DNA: TGTGCCAGCAGACCAGAGGCGGGGATCTACACCTTC
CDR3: CASRPEAGIYTF

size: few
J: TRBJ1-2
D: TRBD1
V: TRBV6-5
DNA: TGTGCCAGCAGTCCGGACAGGGACTATGGCTACACCTTC
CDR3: CASSPDRDYGYTF

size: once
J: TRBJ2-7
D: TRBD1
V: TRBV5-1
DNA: TGCGCCAGCAGCGAACCGGGACAGGGGTTCTACGAGCAGTACTTC
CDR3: CASSEPGQGFYEQYF

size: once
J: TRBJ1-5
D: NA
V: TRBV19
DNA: TGTGCCAGTAGTATAGAGGGCCGGGCAGGTCATAGCAATCAGCCCCAGCATTTT
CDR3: CASSIEGRAGHSNQPQHF